Listed here are 21 T cell receptor beta chains from one sample, sequenced in a study of cytomegalovirus exposure and HLA in healthy donors. The study ran its PCR with 60 Vbeta and 13 Jbeta primers. Assay used: immunoSEQ multiplex PCR; TCRdb lists only in-frame clones, some missing. The data show some 200,000 clones, with 60% to 80% seen just once and 2.5% to 3% held by the top ten. The sample taken for sequencing was PBMCs. Receptors originate from a man aged 35 to 55 in good health and CMV-seronegative.

The genes are TRBV4-2 and TRBJ1-2; D might be TRBD1 (6 bases). Trimming cost V 0 bases and J 6 bases, with 29 bases left between them. The germline gives CDR1 LGHNA, CDR2 YNFKEQ. The CDR3 length is 20 residues. This chain's CDR3 is CASSQDRKAGALSLPHGYTF. Written as DNA, the CDR3 is TGTGCCAGCAGCCAAGATAGGAAGGCAGGGGCCCTTTCCCTGCCCCATGGCTACACCTTC.

The genes are TRBV10-3 and TRBJ1-2, with 10 bases aligning to TRBD1. The germline V gene encodes CDR1 ENHRY and CDR2 SYGVKD. The ends lost 10 bases at V and 5 bases at J; junction bases unmatched: 10. This CDR3 contains 14 residues. The CDR3 is CATVQEGQGYGYTF. CDR3 nucleotide sequence: TGTGCCACCGTCCAAGAGGGACAGGGGTATGGCTACACCTTC.

The chain combines TRBV6-5 with TRBJ2-2; D possibly corresponds to TRBD2 (5 bases). In germline, CDR1 is MNHEY, CDR2 SVGAGI. The CDR3 covers 16 residues. V lost 4 bases and J lost 5, with 17 bases in between. The CDR3 region is CASSSSTSSGTGELFF. Here the CDR3 DNA reads TGTGCCAGCAGTTCCTCCACTAGTTCTGGGACCGGGGAGCTGTTTTTT.

The chain has TRBV4-2 and TRBJ1-5; possible D gene TRBD1, 6 bases. With 0 bases removed from V and 7 bases from J, the gap between germline ends came to 13 bases. Germline values: CDR1 LGHNA, CDR2 YNFKEQ. CDR3 length equals 15 residues. In DNA form, the CDR3 reads TGTGCCAGCAGCCAAGACGGGGGGCAGGGGCAGCCCCAGCATTTT. It encodes CASSQDGGQGQPQHF.

The genes are TRBV6-5 and TRBJ1-1; D possibly corresponds to TRBD1 (5 bases). V lost 2 bases to trimming and J lost 6 bases, with 10 bases between them. The CDR3 extends over 13 amino acids. Germline loops: CDR1 MNHEY, CDR2 SVGAGI. The CDR3 bases are TGTGCCAGCAGTTACGAGGGACTCTCTGAAGCTTTCTTT. Protein product: CASSYEGLSEAFF.

The chain combines TRBV7-2 with TRBJ1-4; D is possibly TRBD1 (5 bases). V lost 5 bases, J lost 0 bases, and 16 bases lay in between. This CDR3 contains 17 residues. Germline CDR1 and CDR2: SGHTA and FQGNSA. The CDR3 nucleotides are TGTGCCAGCAGCCCCAACCGGGGGTCCCCAACTAATGAAAAACTGTTTTTT. Its translation: CASSPNRGSPTNEKLFF.

V and J are TRBV4-2 and TRBJ2-7; TRBD2 agrees at 12 bases. Germline V gene lookup returns CDR1 LGHNA and CDR2 YNFKEQ. This CDR3 region has 21 residues. V shed 3 bases and J 0 bases; nucleotides not matched to a gene: 18. CDR3 loop: CASSHNGGRTSGAQNSYEQYF. CDR3 DNA sequence: TGTGCCAGCAGCCATAACGGGGGTAGGACTAGCGGGGCACAAAACTCCTACGAGCAGTACTTC.

This rearrangement joins TRBV30 to TRBJ2-7; no clear D gene. The CDR3 has 13 amino acids. Germline CDR1 and CDR2: GTSNPN and SVGIG (reference sequence). V lost 0 bases and J lost 4, with 10 bases in between. Here the CDR3 DNA reads TGTGCCTGGAGTGTAGAGTCCGGGTACGAGCAGTACTTC. It encodes CAWSVESGYEQYF.

This clone has only a few counts. This chain uses TRBV7-2 with TRBJ2-7; the D gene is possibly TRBD2 (6 bases). Germline V gene sequence: CDR1 SGHTA, CDR2 FQGNSA. The CDR3 is 15 amino acids. The V gene lost 1 base and the J gene lost 4 bases, with 14 bases spanning the gap. The CDR3 bases are TGTGCCAGCAGCTTAGACCCGGGGGTTACGTACGAGCAGTACTTC. Its translation is CASSLDPGVTYEQYF.

This chain joins TRBV5-1 and TRBJ2-7; D not certain. Per the germline V gene, CDR1 is SGHRS and CDR2 is YFSETQ. Trimming shortened V by 5 bases and J by 2 bases, and 17 bases separated the two germline ends. The CDR3 loop spans 15 amino acids. The CDR3 spells CASRLWAGQTYEQYF. The CDR3 bases are TGCGCCAGCAGGTTGTGGGCAGGCCAAACCTACGAGCAGTACTTC.

Remarks on this clone: An end of the junction does not agree with germline; a read error may underlie this. The rearrangement links TRBV7-9 to TRBJ1-4; D perhaps matches TRBD1 (6 bases). Germline assignment: CDR1 SEHNR and CDR2 FQNEAQ (reference sequence). This CDR3 contains 15 residues. CDR3 sequence (DNA): TGTTCCAGCAGCTCGTGGGACAAGGATAATGAAAAACTGTTTTTT. It translates to CSSSSWDKDNEKLFF.

The chain uses TRBV25-1 and TRBJ2-7; 10 bases line up with TRBD1. The CDR3 covers 15 residues. In germline, CDR1 is MGHDK, CDR2 SYGVNS. V dropped 6 bases and J dropped 6; count of bases not matched to a gene: 11. CDR3 protein: CASSHSGTGAPEQYF. In nucleotides, the CDR3 is TGTGCCAGCAGCCACTCCGGGACAGGGGCACCCGAGCAGTACTTC.

This sequence joins TRBV9 and TRBJ2-1; perhaps TRBD1 as D (6 bases). Germline CDR1 SGDLS, CDR2 YYNGEE. This CDR3 is built from 16 residues. Trimming removed 0 bases at V and 3 bases at J, with 13 bases between. The CDR3 here is CASSVGQAQDYNEQFF. CDR3 sequence (DNA): TGTGCCAGCAGCGTAGGACAGGCTCAGGACTACAATGAGCAGTTCTTC.

The V and J genes are TRBV15 and TRBJ2-4, with a weak D call TRBD1 (5 bases). CDR1 and CDR2 from the germline V gene are LNHNV and YYDKDF (reference sequence). The CDR3 contains 12 residues. With 6 bases removed from V and 8 bases from J, the gap between germline ends came to 11 bases. The CDR3 loop is CATSPLGDIQYF. CDR3 DNA sequence: TGTGCCACCAGTCCCCTAGGGGACATTCAGTACTTC. Supplemented by reference TRBV15 and TRBJ2-4, the full variable domain reads DAMVIQNPRYQVTQFGKPVTLSCSQTLNHNVMYWYQQKSSQAPKLLFHYYDKDFNNEADTPDNFQSRRPNTSFCFLDIRSPGLGDTAMYLCATSPLGDIQYFGAGTRLSVL.

The V gene is TRBV6-1, the J gene TRBJ1-3, with D possibly matching TRBD1 (6 bases). Germline V CDR1 and CDR2: MNHNS, SASEGT. The CDR3 contains 15 residues. V lost 3 bases and J 2 bases, leaving 11 bases between the germline ends. CDR3 in amino acids: CASSETRGTGNTIYF. The CDR3 DNA sequence: TGTGCCAGCAGTGAGACCAGGGGTACTGGAAACACCATATATTTT.

The V call is TRBV5-1, the J call TRBJ2-7; weak D call: TRBD1 (5 bases). The CDR3 sequence is 13 residues long. CDR1 SGHRS and CDR2 YFSETQ come from the germline V gene. V gave up 0 bases and J gave up 4 bases, with 8 bases separating them. The CDR3 bases are TGCGCCAGCAGCTTGGGGGGCCAGTACGAGCAGTACTTC. It is translated as CASSLGGQYEQYF.

CDR3 coding DNA: TGTGCCAGCAGCTCCCTCAGGGGCCCCTACAATGAGCAGTTCTTC. It translates to CASSSLRGPYNEQFF. The chain couples TRBV7-6 to TRBJ2-1; D is perhaps TRBD1 (6 bases). V was pared by 4 bases and J by 2 bases, with 12 bases between. This CDR3 has 15 residues. Germline V gene data show CDR1 as SGHVS and CDR2 as FNYEAQ. The variable domain in full, completed from reference TRBV7-6 and TRBJ2-1, reads GAGVSQSPRYKVTKRGQDVALRCDPISGHVSLYWYRQALGQGPEFLTYFNYEAQQDKSGLPNDRFSAERPEGSISTLTIQRTEQRDSAMYRCASSSLRGPYNEQFFGPGTRLTVL.

The chain combines TRBV5-1 with TRBJ2-1, with a tentative D call TRBD1 (6 bases). Deletions cut 0 bases from V and 8 bases from J, with 21 bases between. Germline V gene sequence: CDR1 SGHRS, CDR2 YFSETQ. CDR3 length equals 17 residues. CDR3 nucleotides: TGCGCCAGCAGCTTGGCCCCAGGGGCCGGACGGTCGGATGAGCAGTTCTTC. This translates into CASSLAPGAGRSDEQFF.

The rearrangement uses TRBV7-9 and TRBJ2-2, with 11 nucleotides matching TRBD2. The CDR3 covers 16 residues. J was trimmed by 4 bases and V by 2 bases; bases with no gene match: 3. CDR1 SEHNR and CDR2 FQNEAQ come from the germline V gene (reference sequence). Written as DNA, the CDR3 is TGTGCCAGCAGCTTATCTAGCGGGGGGCGCACCGGGGAGCTGTTTTTT. The encoded protein is CASSLSSGGRTGELFF. The full variable domain, in which reference TRBV7-9 and TRBJ2-2 provide the parts outside the CDR3, is DTGVSQNPRHKITKRGQNVTFRCDPISEHNRLYWYRQTLGQGPEFLTYFQNEAQLEKSRLLSDRFSAERPKGSFSTLEIQRTEQGDSAMYLCASSLSSGGRTGELFFGEGSRLTVL.

This clone has a handful of counts. The CDR3 region is CASSEYRDRGQPQHF. The CDR3 DNA is TGTGCCAGTAGTGAATACCGGGACAGGGGACAGCCCCAGCATTTT. The chain joins TRBV19 to TRBJ1-5; 10 bases fit TRBD1. Trimming removed 5 bases from V and 7 bases from J; junction bases left unmatched: 8. This CDR3 is 15 amino acids long. The germline V gene has CDR1 LNHDA and CDR2 SQIVND (reference sequence).

V and J are TRBV28 and TRBJ1-1; no clear D. The V gene lost 5 bases and the J gene lost 3 bases, with 13 bases spanning the gap. Germline loops: CDR1 MDHEN, CDR2 SYDVKM. The CDR3 covers 14 residues. The CDR3 DNA reads TGTGCCAGCAGTCCCCGAGGCCGAGACACTGAAGCTTTCTTT. It yields the protein CASSPRGRDTEAFF.